These 25 T cell receptor beta chains originate from one sample sequenced in a study of blood T cells in healthy people across ages. Together with a sample-barcoded 5' primer, a J-beta primer mix was included in a second PCR lasting roughly 6 to 12 cycles. TCRdb re-analysed the 5' RACE reads in MiXCR, keeping a single row per CDR3 protein. The table lists under 800,000 distinct CDR3 sequences, about 40% of them singletons, with 20% to 25% in the top ten. Input material: blood. These receptors were obtained from a woman aged 55-69 years in good health.

V is TRBV4-3 and J is TRBJ2-3; D is ambiguous. Germline lookup yields CDR1 LGHNA and CDR2 YSLEER. The V end was cut by 0 bases, the J end by 2 bases, with 9 bases between. The CDR3 is 15 amino acids. DNA of the CDR3: TGCGCCAGCAGCCAAGATCGTCCAGACACAGATACGCAGTATTTT. Its protein product is CASSQDRPDTDTQYF.

This clonotype came up many times. The J gene is TRBJ1-2, the V gene TRBV7-2; D is possibly TRBD1 (5 bases). The germline CDR1 and CDR2 sequences are SGHTA and FQGNSA. The CDR3 has 16 amino acids. Trimming shortened V by 0 bases and J by 6 bases, and 17 bases separated the two germline ends. The CDR3 nucleotides are TGTGCCAGCAGCTTAGCAGCTGGGACGGGCTTCGATGGCTACACCTTC. It is translated as CASSLAAGTGFDGYTF.

V is TRBV20-1 and J is TRBJ2-1; the D gene is possibly TRBD2 (5 bases). The CDR3 has 12 residues. Germline V gene data show CDR1 as DFQATT and CDR2 as SNEGSKA (reference sequence). V lost 5 bases and J 4 bases, leaving 9 bases between the germline ends. The CDR3 DNA reads as TGCAGTGCTCGGGAAAAATACAATGAGCAGTTCTTC. Amino acids: CSAREKYNEQFF.

This clonotype has more than one count but fewer than ten. With a much larger clone just one base away, this may be a read error. This chain links TRBV29-1 with TRBJ1-6, with a tentative D call TRBD1 (5 bases). Between the trimmed V and J ends, which lost 4 bases and 9 bases, there was a span of 13 bases. The CDR3 has 13 residues. Germline V gene lookup returns CDR1 SQVTM and CDR2 ANQGSEA. Written as DNA, the CDR3 is TGCAGCGTTGCACAGGAGCTTAGTTCACCCCTCCACTTT. This encodes CSVAQELSSPLHF.

The chain joins TRBV10-3 to TRBJ2-5, with 10 bases lining up with TRBD2. CDR1 and CDR2 from the germline V gene are ENHRY and SYGVKD. This CDR3 is built from 17 residues. Trimming cost V 0 bases and J 11 bases; bases outside gene matches: 15. CDR3 residues: CAISESRISGGPNEQYF. The CDR3 DNA sequence: TGTGCCATCAGTGAGTCTCGGATTAGCGGGGGGCCCAATGAGCAGTACTTC.

The chain recombines TRBV20-1 with TRBJ1-5; TRBD1 agrees at 7 bases. V was clipped by 1 base and J by 3 bases; unmatched bases: 3. This CDR3 is built from 14 residues. Germline CDR1 is DFQATT and CDR2 is SNEGSKA (reference sequence). Here the CDR3 DNA reads TGCAGTGCTAGAGGGGGACAGTACAATCAGCCCCAGCATTTT. This translates into CSARGGQYNQPQHF.

This clonotype has just a few counts. The V call is TRBV5-1, the J call TRBJ1-2, with D uncertain. From germline, CDR1 is SGHRS and CDR2 YFSETQ. CDR3 length: 16 amino acids. V dropped 1 base and J dropped 4 bases, with 17 bases sitting between them. The CDR3 DNA sequence: TGCGCCAGCAGCTTGAGTTTGGGGTTGGGTAGCTATGGCTACACCTTC. Protein product: CASSLSLGLGSYGYTF.

This chain joins TRBV29-1 and TRBJ2-7, with TRBD1 identical over 7 bases. Germline CDR1 is SQVTM and CDR2 is ANQGSEA. This CDR3 is 12 amino acids long. The CDR3 region is CTEARTGYEQYF. For the CDR3, the DNA is TGCACCGAAGCACGGACAGGCTACGAGCAGTACTTC.

This clonotype has at least ten counts. The chain carries TRBV5-1 and TRBJ1-5; D remains unclear. CDR3 length: 14 residues. V lost 0 bases and J 3 bases, leaving 7 bases between the germline ends. Per germline, CDR1 SGHRS and CDR2 YFSETQ. The CDR3 nucleotides read TGCGCCAGCAGCTTGGGGACTCCCAATCAGCCCCAGCATTTT. Its protein is CASSLGTPNQPQHF.

The rearrangement joins TRBV3-1 to TRBJ1-1, with D unresolved. Between the trimmed V and J ends, which lost 1 base and 4 bases, there was a span of 4 bases. The CDR3 sequence is 12 residues long. From germline, CDR1 is LGHDT and CDR2 YNNKEL (reference sequence). The CDR3 sequence: CASSQARTEAFF. DNA for the CDR3: TGTGCCAGCAGCCAAGCGCGCACTGAAGCTTTCTTT.

This clonotype has only a few counts. The rearrangement uses TRBV27 and TRBJ1-5; D is perhaps TRBD1 (6 bases). The CDR3 covers 14 residues. From germline, CDR1 is MNHEY and CDR2 SMNVEV (reference sequence). The V end lost 6 bases, the J end lost 4 bases, and 13 bases lay between the germline ends. CDR3 residues: CASSFRGGNQPQHF. DNA for the CDR3: TGTGCCAGCAGCTTCAGGGGAGGGAATCAGCCCCAGCATTTT.

This clonotype showed up just a few times. The V and J genes are TRBV6-4 and TRBJ1-2; a weak D match, TRBD1 (6 bases). The CDR3 totals 14 residues. V shed 5 bases and J shed 7 bases, with 17 bases lying between them. Germline lookup yields CDR1 MRHNA and CDR2 SNTAGT. Written as DNA, the CDR3 is TGTGCCAGCAGTCCGGCTGGGGGGGCGAGTGGCTACACCTTC. This codes for CASSPAGGASGYTF.

This chain connects TRBV4-1 to TRBJ2-1, with 12 positions matching TRBD2. TRBJ2-7 matches the DNA end more closely, so the J call is doubtful. This CDR3 has 18 residues. CDR1 is MGHRA, CDR2 YSYEKL, per germline. The CDR3 region has the DNA TGCGCCAGCAGCCAAGAGTTGCTAGCGGGGGGGCCCCTCAATGAGCAGTACTTC. Its protein is CASSQELLAGGPLNEQYF.

The chain recombines TRBV20-1 with TRBJ1-2, with TRBD1 matching 8 bases. Germline V CDR1 and CDR2: DFQATT, SNEGSKA (reference sequence). CDR3 length equals 14 residues. The V gene end was trimmed by 3 bases and the J gene end by 6 bases; junction bases not matched to a gene: 9. The CDR3: CSARPRTGHDGYTF. CDR3 nucleotide sequence: TGCAGTGCTAGGCCCCGGACAGGGCATGATGGCTACACCTTC.

The rearrangement joins TRBV7-3 to TRBJ1-6; 9 positions agree with TRBD1. V lost 6 bases and J lost 5; bases outside the gene matches: 8. CDR1 is SGHTA and CDR2 is FQGTGA in the germline V gene. This CDR3 has 16 residues. CDR3 sequence: CASRPRTGVNNSPLHF. CDR3 sequence (DNA): TGTGCCAGCAGACCTCGGACAGGGGTAAATAATTCACCCCTCCACTTT.

The chain couples TRBV20-1 to TRBJ2-1, with D uncertain. The CDR3 contains 11 residues. The germline V gene has CDR1 DFQATT and CDR2 SNEGSKA (reference sequence). V was clipped by 5 bases and J by 10 bases, with 12 bases between them. The DNA for the CDR3 is TGCAGTGCTTTGGTGTCTGCCGAGCAGTTCTTC. Its translation: CSALVSAEQFF.

The chain joins TRBV15 to TRBJ2-1, with D possibly matching TRBD2 (5 bases). V was trimmed by 0 bases and J by 2 bases, leaving 14 bases between them. In germline, CDR1 is LNHNV, CDR2 YYDKDF (reference sequence). The CDR3 has 17 amino acids. The CDR3 sequence: CATSRDSTSNTYNEQFF. The CDR3 nucleotides read TGTGCCACCAGCAGAGATTCTACTAGTAATACCTACAATGAGCAGTTCTTC.

This clonotype was seen more than once but under ten times. The chain carries TRBV6-5 and TRBJ1-2, with a possible D match to TRBD1 (6 bases). Trimming pared 6 bases from V and 6 bases from J, leaving 14 bases between. The length of the CDR3 is 13 residues. From germline, CDR1 is MNHEY and CDR2 SVGAGI. The CDR3 DNA reads TGTGCCAGCAGCCGCACAGGGTTAGATGGCTACACCTTC. It encodes CASSRTGLDGYTF.

V gene TRBV3-1 combines with J gene TRBJ2-5, with 7 nucleotides matching TRBD2. Looked up from germline, CDR1 is LGHDT and CDR2 is YNNKEL (reference sequence). This CDR3 contains 13 residues. Trimming at V came to 2 bases and at J to 8 bases, leaving 5 bases not matched to a gene. The CDR3 nucleotides are TGTGCCAGCAGCCAACGGGGGGACCAAACCCAGTACTTC. This sequence encodes CASSQRGDQTQYF.

The chain is built from TRBV6-2 or TRBV6-3 and TRBJ1-1; D gene uncertain. V dropped 0 bases and J dropped 4 bases, with 9 bases sitting between them. The CDR3 runs 14 residues. The germline gives CDR1 MNHEY, CDR2 SVGEGT. The CDR3 loop reads CASSYSSGSTEAFF. CDR3 DNA: TGTGCCAGCAGTTACTCATCCGGGAGCACTGAAGCTTTCTTT.

Regarding this clonotype: This may come from a read error, since a much larger clone is one base off. The V call is TRBV5-1, the J call TRBJ2-5, with D unresolved. V was trimmed by 5 bases and J by 2 bases, leaving 7 bases between them. Germline CDR1 SGHRS, CDR2 YFSETQ. The CDR3 is 12 residues long. Here the CDR3 DNA reads TGCGCCAGCAGAGATGGACAAGAGACCCAGTACTTC. Its protein product is CASRDGQETQYF.

This clonotype has a count of ten or more. Here the CDR3 reads CSVAGTASTDTQYF. The CDR3 DNA reads as TGCAGCGTTGCAGGGACAGCTAGCACAGATACGCAGTATTTT. The chain recombines TRBV29-1 with TRBJ2-3; 7 nucleotides line up with TRBD1. With V trimmed by 4 bases and J by 0 bases, 4 bases remained unmatched. CDR3 size: 14 residues. The germline gives CDR1 SQVTM, CDR2 ANQGSEA.

Concerning this clonotype itself: Relative to the germline gene, one junction end is altered; a read error may explain this. CDR3 residues: CTSSGTSGGQETQYF. CDR3 bases: TGTACCAGCAGTGGGACTAGCGGGGGACAAGAGACCCAGTACTTC. V is TRBV2 and J is TRBJ2-5; 14 bases agree with TRBD2. Germline CDR1 reads SNHLY; CDR2 reads FYNNEI. The CDR3 runs 15 residues.

This clonotype turned up a few times. V gene TRBV7-9 combines with J gene TRBJ1-2, with 9 bases fitting TRBD1. The CDR3 contains 15 residues. Trimming removed 4 bases from V and 1 base from J; junction bases left unmatched: 4. Germline assignment: CDR1 SEHNR and CDR2 FQNEAQ (reference sequence). The CDR3 loop reads CASSSQGAFNYGYTF. CDR3 sequence (DNA): TGTGCCAGCAGCTCACAGGGGGCGTTTAACTATGGCTACACCTTC. Supplemented by reference TRBV7-9 and TRBJ1-2, the full variable domain reads DTGVSQNPRHKITKRGQNVTFRCDPISEHNRLYWYRQTLGQGPEFLTYFQNEAQLEKSRLLSDRFSAERPKGSFSTLEIQRTEQGDSAMYLCASSSQGAFNYGYTFGSGTRLTVV.

The V gene is TRBV29-1, the J gene TRBJ1-2, with TRBD1 matching over 12 bases. CDR3 length: 12 amino acids. Per the germline V gene, CDR1 is SQVTM and CDR2 is ANQGSEA. Written as DNA, the CDR3 is TGCAGTGACAGGGACAGGGGGCCCGGCTACACCTTC. It codes for CSDRDRGPGYTF.